A selection of T cell receptor beta chains follows, all from one sample in a study of cytomegalovirus exposure and HLA in healthy donors. The protocol was immunoSEQ multiplex PCR, while the TCRdb copy is restricted to in-frame clones and leaves out a portion. The sample records about 91,000 clones, around 67% being singletons. The source material was PBMCs. The receptors come from a human donor in good health. Both conserved end residues are part of each CDR3. The order of the fields is J gene, clone size, D gene, V gene, CDR3 DNA, CDR3 protein. D genes are given only for firm matches. Clone size appears in some rows only: once, few, many, or a class for an expanded clone.

TRBJ2-1	NA	TRBD2	TRBV7-3	TGTGCCAGCAGCCCAAAACACGGGACTAGCGGGGGAATTGAGCAGTTCTTC	CASSPKHGTSGGIEQFF
TRBJ2-5	NA	TRBD1	TRBV11-3	TGTGCCAGCAGCTCCGGGACAGGGCGGGAGACCCAGTACTTC	CASSSGTGRETQYF
TRBJ2-5	NA	TRBD1	TRBV7-3	TGTGCCAGCAGCCAGGAACCGGGACAGAGAGAGACCCAGTACTTC	CASSQEPGQRETQYF
TRBJ1-5	NA	TRBD1	TRBV7-9	TGTGCCAGCAGCCCCTCGGGACAGGGAAGCAATCAGCCCCAGCATTTT	CASSPSGQGSNQPQHF
TRBJ1-1	NA	TRBD1	TRBV27	TGTGCCAGCAGACCGGGACAGGGGGGCACTGAAGCTTTCTTT	CASRPGQGGTEAFF
TRBJ1-5	NA	NA	TRBV2	TGTGCAAGCAGTGAATCAGGGGAAGTGCAGCCCCAGCATTTT	CASSESGEVQPQHF
TRBJ2-7	NA	NA	TRBV19	TGTGCCAGTAGTACCGGGACACTTGGCGAGCAGTACTTC	CASSTGTLGEQYF
TRBJ2-3	few	TRBD2	TRBV7-9	TGTGCCAGCAGCTTTAGCGGGGGGAGAGATACGCAGTATTTT	CASSFSGGRDTQYF
TRBJ1-1	NA	NA	TRBV30	TGTGCCTGGAGTTCGTTGAGTTCAAACACTGAAGCTTTCTTT	CAWSSLSSNTEAFF
TRBJ2-5	NA	NA	TRBV7-2	TGTGCCAGCAGCTTAGGCGGGAATCGGGAGACCCAGTACTTC	CASSLGGNRETQYF
TRBJ2-3	NA	TRBD2	TRBV7-9	TGTGCCAGCAGCTTATCTCGGGGGGGCGGCACAGATACGCAGTATTTT	CASSLSRGGGTDTQYF
TRBJ2-5	NA	NA	TRBV12-5	TGTGCTAGTGGTGAACATACAGAGACCCAGTACTTC	CASGEHTETQYF
TRBJ2-5	few	TRBD1	TRBV10-3	TGTGCCATCAGTGACCCCCCGGGACAGGGGGCAGTAGGGATAGAGACCCAGTACTTC	CAISDPPGQGAVGIETQYF
TRBJ2-7	NA	TRBD1	TRBV18	TGTGCCAGCTCACCACCGGGACAGGGGGGCGAGCAGTACTTC	CASSPPGQGGEQYF
TRBJ1-1	once	TRBD1	TRBV19	TGTGCCAGTAGTATGATTCCCGGCAGGGGGAGGAGGTACACTGAAGCTTTCTTT	CASSMIPGRGRRYTEAFF
TRBJ1-2	NA	NA	TRBV27	TGTGCCAGCAGTACCCGAGCCGGGGGCTACACCTTC	CASSTRAGGYTF
TRBJ2-2	NA	NA	TRBV5-1	TGCGCCAGCAGCTACTCAGAGGGGGGGGCCACCGGGGAGCTGTTTTTT	CASSYSEGGATGELFF
TRBJ2-5	NA	TRBD2	TRBV5-6	TGTGCCAGCAGCATCCCTAGCGGACACCAAGAGACCCAGTACTTC	CASSIPSGHQETQYF
TRBJ2-1	NA	NA	TRBV7-8	TGTGCCAGCAGCCCAAAATACGACGTAGGGGCCACATACAATGAGCAGTTCTTC	CASSPKYDVGATYNEQFF
TRBJ1-6	NA	TRBD1	TRBV7-2	TGTGCCAGCAGCTTTCCAGGGGGCGACTCACCCCTCCACTTT	CASSFPGGDSPLHF
TRBJ2-1	few	TRBD2	TRBV5-1	TGCGCCAGCAGCTTGTCCCCAGCGGGGCATGGTGAGCAGTTCTTC	CASSLSPAGHGEQFF
TRBJ2-3	once	TRBD1	TRBV11-3	TGTGCCAGCAGCTACGGGACAGAGCGCACAGATACGCAGTATTTT	CASSYGTERTDTQYF
TRBJ2-1	NA	TRBD1	TRBV5-1	TGCGCCAGCAGCTTGTGGGACAGGGTCTACAATGAGCAGTTCTTC	CASSLWDRVYNEQFF
TRBJ1-2	NA	NA	TRBV7-2	TGTGCCAGCAGCTTAAACAGGGATTATGGCTACACCTTC	CASSLNRDYGYTF
TRBJ2-2	NA	NA	TRBV2	TGTGCCAGCAGTGGTATCCAGGGATACACCGGGGAGCTGTTTTTT	CASSGIQGYTGELFF
TRBJ1-1	NA	NA	TRBV7-9	TGTGCCAGCAGCAGACAGGTCGTTTATGAAGCTTTCTTT	CASSRQVVYEAFF
TRBJ2-1	NA	NA	TRBV9	TGTGCCAGCAGCGTTTCAGGGAAAACTTCCTACAATGAGCAGTTCTTC	CASSVSGKTSYNEQFF
TRBJ2-5	NA	NA	TRBV4-3	TGCGCCAGCAGCCAAGATTTCAGGGCAGGGGAGACCCAGTACTTC	CASSQDFRAGETQYF
TRBJ2-1	NA	TRBD2	TRBV25-1	TGTGCCAGCAGCCGACTAGCGGGGTCCAATGAGCAGTTCTTC	CASSRLAGSNEQFF
TRBJ2-7	once	TRBD1	TRBV10-3	TGTGCCATCACCGATCCCGGGACAGGGGGCTACGAGCAGTACTTC	CAITDPGTGGYEQYF
TRBJ1-5	few	TRBD1	TRBV6-1	TGTGCCAGCAGTGAATGGGCAAGGGGGCAAAGACAGCCCCAGCATTTT	CASSEWARGQRQPQHF
TRBJ1-1	NA	TRBD1	TRBV14	TGTGCCAGCAGCCAAGGACAGGGGGCTAACACTGAAGCTTTCTTT	CASSQGQGANTEAFF
TRBJ1-5	few	NA	TRBV7-2	TGTGCCAGCAGCTTAGGGGTCAGGGAGGGCCAGCCCCAGCATTTT	CASSLGVREGQPQHF
TRBJ2-5	NA	NA	TRBV10-3	TGTGCCACTACCACGGGGTTAGAAGAGACCCAGTACTTC	CATTTGLEETQYF
TRBJ2-1	NA	TRBD1	TRBV7-3	TGTGCCAGCAGCTTCGGGACAGGGAGCCACAATGAGCAGTTCTTC	CASSFGTGSHNEQFF
TRBJ1-1	NA	NA	TRBV18	TGTGCCAGCTCACAAGCCTCAGGGGTAAACACTGAAGCTTTCTTT	CASSQASGVNTEAFF
TRBJ2-7	NA	TRBD2	TRBV11-1	TGTGCCAGCAGTCTAGCGGGGGACAGTAGAGGCGAGCAGTACTTC	CASSLAGDSRGEQYF
TRBJ1-6	few	NA	TRBV4-3	TGCGCCAGCAGCCAACGACTCATAAATAATTCACCCCTCCACTTT	CASSQRLINNSPLHF
TRBJ1-2	NA	TRBD1	TRBV5-1	TGCGCCAGCAGCTTGGAGAGGGGGCAGGACTATGGCTACACCTTC	CASSLERGQDYGYTF
TRBJ1-1	NA	NA	TRBV25-1	TGTGCCAGCAGTGAATTGGGCTACCGGGAGGAAGCTTTCTTT	CASSELGYREEAFF
TRBJ1-2	NA	NA	TRBV13	TGTGCCAGCAGCTTAGGAAGAGGGGAGGTGGACTATGGCTACACCTTC	CASSLGRGEVDYGYTF
TRBJ1-1	NA	NA	TRBV4-3	TGCGCCAGCAGCCAAGAGTGGGATACAGGGAACACTGAAGCTTTCTTT	CASSQEWDTGNTEAFF
TRBJ1-1	NA	NA	TRBV2	TGTGCCAGCAGTGAAACGGCAGGGCACACTGAAGCTTTCTTT	CASSETAGHTEAFF
TRBJ1-5	NA	TRBD1	TRBV2	TGTGCCAGCAGTGGTCGACCGACAGGGCGGATGAGAAATCAGCCCCAGCATTTT	CASSGRPTGRMRNQPQHF
TRBJ2-2	NA	TRBD2	TRBV7-3	TGTGCCAGCAGCTTAGGACTAGCTCCGTACGGGGAGCTGTTTTTT	CASSLGLAPYGELFF
TRBJ1-1	few	TRBD1	TRBV28	TGTGCCAGCAGGGAAGGGACAGGGAGGAACACTGAAGCTTTCTTT	CASREGTGRNTEAFF
TRBJ1-1	NA	TRBD1	TRBV15	TGTGCCACCAGCAGAGGGACAGGGCTGAACACTGAAGCTTTCTTT	CATSRGTGLNTEAFF
TRBJ1-2	NA	NA	TRBV6-1	TGTGCCAGCAGGACCTTAACAGGGATCGCAGGCTACACCTTC	CASRTLTGIAGYTF
TRBJ2-3	few	NA	TRBV7-2	TGTGCCAGCAGCTTAGTCTTAGCGCGGCCCACAGATACGCAGTATTTT	CASSLVLARPTDTQYF
TRBJ2-5	NA	TRBD2	TRBV19	TGTGCCAGTAGTGGTCTAGCGGGGGTACTACAAGAGACCCAGTACTTC	CASSGLAGVLQETQYF
TRBJ1-5	once	NA	TRBV12-5	TGTGCTAGTGGTATGGGAGAGCCCCAGCATTTT	CASGMGEPQHF
TRBJ2-7	NA	TRBD1	TRBV6-5	TGTGCCAGCAGTTACCAGATGGGGACAGACGTATACGAGCAGTACTTC	CASSYQMGTDVYEQYF
TRBJ1-3	few	NA	TRBV2	TGTGCCAGCAGTAGGGTGGGAGACTCTGGAAACACCATATATTTT	CASSRVGDSGNTIYF
TRBJ1-4	NA	NA	TRBV29-1	TGCAGCGTTGGCGGGGGTGTCGAGGAAAAACTGTTTTTT	CSVGGGVEEKLFF
TRBJ1-2	few	TRBD1	TRBV7-3	TGTGCCAGCAGCGCAAGGAACCGGACAGGGGTCTTTTATGGCTACACCTTC	CASSARNRTGVFYGYTF
TRBJ2-2	NA	TRBD1	TRBV30	TGTGCCTGGAACAGGGGGAACGCGAACACCGGGGAGCTGTTTTTT	CAWNRGNANTGELFF
TRBJ2-7	NA	NA	TRBV4-2	TGTGCCAGCAGCCAAGATAGGCAGGACAGCTCCTACGAGCAGTACTTC	CASSQDRQDSSYEQYF
TRBJ1-1	once	NA	TRBV2	TGTGCCAGCTTACAGTCAATGAACACTGAAGCTTTCTTT	CASLQSMNTEAFF